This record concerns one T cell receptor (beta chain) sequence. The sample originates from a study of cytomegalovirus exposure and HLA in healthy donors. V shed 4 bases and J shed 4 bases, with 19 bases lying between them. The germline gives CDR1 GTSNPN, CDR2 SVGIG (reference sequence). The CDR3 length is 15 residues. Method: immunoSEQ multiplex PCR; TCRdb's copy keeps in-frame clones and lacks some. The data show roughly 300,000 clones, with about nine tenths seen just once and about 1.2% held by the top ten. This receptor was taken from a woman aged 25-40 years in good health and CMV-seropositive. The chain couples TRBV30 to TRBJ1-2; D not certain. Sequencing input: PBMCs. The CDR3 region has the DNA TGTGCCTGGACCGCGGACGACCATGGTGGCTATGGCTACACCTTC. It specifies CAWTADDHGGYGYTF.